This is a list of T cell receptor beta chains from one sample in a study of beta chain features in type 1 diabetes. Some clones are missing from TCRdb's copy, which holds only in-frame ones; the method was immunoSEQ multiplex PCR. The sample consists of about 340,000 clones, approximately 8.2% of them appearing once. The material sequenced was central memory CD4+ T cells from blood. These receptors were obtained from a woman aged 18-29 years in good health. Both conserved end residues are part of each CDR3.

cdr3_aa: CASSSDTNTEAFF
v_call: TRBV7-9
j_call: TRBJ1-1

cdr3_aa: CASSLNSGSRAETQYF
v_call: TRBV5-6
j_call: TRBJ2-5

cdr3_aa: CASNPSLGNEQFF
v_call: TRBV5-1
j_call: TRBJ2-1

cdr3_aa: CASSLVGGSGSTDTQYF
v_call: TRBV7-2
j_call: TRBJ2-3

cdr3_aa: CASSSNPGLAGNEQFF
v_call: TRBV11-1
j_call: TRBJ2-1

cdr3_aa: CASSSGTGNTEAFF
v_call: TRBV5-1
j_call: TRBJ1-1

cdr3_aa: CASSRTGVQPQHF
v_call: TRBV7-2
j_call: TRBJ1-5

cdr3_aa: CASSSKTGGGTGANVLTF
v_call: TRBV5-4
j_call: TRBJ2-6

cdr3_aa: CASSQTSVGNIQYF
v_call: TRBV6-1
j_call: TRBJ2-4

cdr3_aa: CASSQDSSQGYGYTF
v_call: TRBV4-3
j_call: TRBJ1-2

cdr3_aa: CASTSSIDEQFF
v_call: TRBV7-9
j_call: TRBJ2-1

cdr3_aa: CASSSRDSRTDTQYF
v_call: TRBV13
j_call: TRBJ2-3

cdr3_aa: CASSYFAGQEQFF
v_call: TRBV6-6
j_call: TRBJ2-1

cdr3_aa: CASSPRLTGLNTGELFF
v_call: TRBV11-2
j_call: TRBJ2-2

cdr3_aa: CATHRDIQYF
v_call: TRBV6-5
j_call: TRBJ2-4

cdr3_aa: CASSLGGANIQYF
v_call: TRBV28
j_call: TRBJ2-4

cdr3_aa: CASSPARQSSYNEQFF
v_call: TRBV18
j_call: TRBJ2-1

cdr3_aa: CASSPTSGTDTQYF
v_call: TRBV11-2
j_call: TRBJ2-3

cdr3_aa: CASSPQTGTSVTAIQYF
v_call: TRBV7-8
j_call: TRBJ2-4

cdr3_aa: CASQRDRGTDTQYF
v_call: TRBV7-2
j_call: TRBJ2-3

cdr3_aa: CASSLGGGLQATDTQYF
v_call: TRBV28
j_call: TRBJ2-3

cdr3_aa: CASSQGERETQYF
v_call: TRBV5-4
j_call: TRBJ2-5

cdr3_aa: CASSEGPPNSNQPQHF
v_call: TRBV2
j_call: TRBJ1-5

cdr3_aa: CASSLEGDRGEAFF
v_call: TRBV7-9
j_call: TRBJ1-1

cdr3_aa: CASSLAGGSRNEQFF
v_call: TRBV28
j_call: TRBJ2-1

cdr3_aa: CASSPAGTKPTGYTF
v_call: TRBV7-3
j_call: TRBJ1-2

cdr3_aa: CASSESPWGTNDEKLFF
v_call: TRBV25-1
j_call: TRBJ1-4

cdr3_aa: CASSHRRRYTEAFF
v_call: TRBV5-4
j_call: TRBJ1-1

cdr3_aa: CATSLRDPGELFF
v_call: TRBV15
j_call: TRBJ2-2

cdr3_aa: CSVEAGGSSLQETQYF
v_call: TRBV29-1
j_call: TRBJ2-5

cdr3_aa: CASSQGGGTRSDEQFF
v_call: TRBV4-1
j_call: TRBJ2-1

cdr3_aa: CASSLYRAGETQYF
v_call: TRBV7-9
j_call: TRBJ2-5

cdr3_aa: CASHRQGSSGANVLTF
v_call: TRBV19
j_call: TRBJ2-6

cdr3_aa: CAISELAGSTEAFF
v_call: TRBV10-3
j_call: TRBJ1-1

cdr3_aa: CAIQPSSPHSNEQFF
v_call: TRBV10-3
j_call: TRBJ2-1

cdr3_aa: CASSSAAGARNIQYF
v_call: TRBV28
j_call: TRBJ2-4

cdr3_aa: CASSLYASGSLEQYF
v_call: TRBV5-4
j_call: TRBJ2-7

cdr3_aa: CASSLPPGGWETQYF
v_call: TRBV28
j_call: TRBJ2-5

cdr3_aa: CASSEGLAYEQYF
v_call: TRBV10-1
j_call: TRBJ2-7

cdr3_aa: CASSQGTTTAKFF
v_call: TRBV14
j_call: TRBJ1-5

cdr3_aa: CASSSGRPHGETQYF
v_call: TRBV18
j_call: TRBJ2-5

cdr3_aa: CASSSWGAGSLQNEQFF
v_call: TRBV28
j_call: TRBJ2-1

cdr3_aa: CASSVARGSGSSYNEQFF
v_call: TRBV5-6
j_call: TRBJ2-1

cdr3_aa: CASSPWATDTQYF
v_call: TRBV7-9
j_call: TRBJ2-3

cdr3_aa: CASSLSRQGSNEQYF
v_call: TRBV27
j_call: TRBJ2-7

cdr3_aa: CASSWLGLFQETQYF
v_call: TRBV5-1
j_call: TRBJ2-5